Here is one T cell receptor beta chain with its context. Antigen: not known. This entry is derived from a study of blood T cells in healthy people across ages. Whole-study findings and limits: A strong correlation was found between TCR beta diversity and the percentage of naive T cells.

This CDR3 is built from 16 residues. Germline CDR1 and CDR2: SGHDT and YYEEEE. With V trimmed by 0 bases and J by 4 bases, 8 bases remained unmatched. Then a second PCR, running about 6 to 12 cycles, was carried out with a sample-barcoded 5' primer and a J-beta primer mix. TCRdb reprocessed the 5' RACE reads with MiXCR, giving one entry per CDR3 protein. This table has about 1,400,000 distinct CDR3 sequences, approximately 59% appearing once. This chain uses TRBV5-6 with TRBJ2-5, with 8 bases identical to TRBD2. The specimen was blood. This clonotype originated in a man aged 18 to 29 in good health. CDR3 in amino acids: CASSLAGRGGRETQYF. CDR3 DNA sequence: TGTGCCAGCAGCTTGGCCGGGAGGGGGGGGCGAGAGACCCAGTACTTC.